The source of this T cell receptor beta chain is a study of T cell repertoires in cytomegalovirus infection. Study-wide points: Frequencies of public TCR beta families were cumulated, and this identified carriers of CMV plus the relevant HLA. The ex vivo response was dominated by HLA-C-restricted CMV-specific TCR beta clonotypes.

TCRdb re-analysed the reads in MiXCR, keeping a single row per CDR3 protein. Of 100,000 to 150,000 distinct CDR3 sequences listed, 8% to 9% were seen once; the top ten hold around 10%. This clonotype was recorded at least ten times. What it recognizes is unknown. CDR1 and CDR2 from the germline V gene are MDHEN and SYDVKM. Trimming took 2 bases from V and 0 from J, leaving 13 bases between them. The CDR3 is made up of 16 amino acids. This sequence joins TRBV28 and TRBJ2-5, with D unresolved. What was sequenced was PBMCs. The source of this sequence is a human donor in good health (CMV status not recorded). Some clones in this sample may be carry-over from other donors' samples. The DNA for the CDR3 is TGTGCCAGCAGTTTAAGCCCCCTGGCGTACCAAGAGACCCAGTACTTC. Translating gives CASSLSPLAYQETQYF.